This TCR beta chain stems from a study of blood T cell repertoires in COVID-19. CDR1 and CDR2 (germline): ENHRY, SYGVKD. V gave up 0 bases and J gave up 3 bases, with 12 bases separating them. The CDR3 length is 15 residues. Sequenced by immunoSEQ multiplex PCR; TCRdb stores in-frame clones only, minus some. The data show 150,000 to 200,000 clones, with more than 75% seen just once and 8.5% to 10% held by the top ten. V is TRBV10-3 and J is TRBJ2-7, with D unclear. This TCR derives from a woman aged 45-59 years with active or convalescent COVID-19. Specimen: peripheral blood. The CDR3 loop reads CAISESTAAVYEQYF. For the CDR3, the DNA is TGTGCCATCAGTGAGTCGACTGCGGCAGTCTACGAGCAGTACTTC.